Below, 29 T cell receptor beta chains from the same sample are listed, as sequenced in a study of blood T cell repertoires in COVID-19. Measured with immunoSEQ multiplex PCR; TCRdb has only the in-frame clones, and not every one. The top ten hold approximately 12% of the sample, which has around 70,000 clones, about 80% seen once. The sequenced sample consisted of peripheral blood. These receptors were collected from a human donor in a cohort sampled during active COVID-19.

This chain joins TRBV19 and TRBJ1-6, with D possibly being TRBD1 (5 bases). Trimming removed 5 bases from V and 7 bases from J, with 15 bases in between. CDR1 and CDR2 from the germline V gene are LNHDA and SQIVND (reference sequence). The CDR3 has 15 amino acids. The CDR3 spells CASSHPRQKNSPLHF. CDR3 sequence (DNA): TGTGCCAGTAGTCACCCGAGACAGAAAAATTCACCCCTCCACTTT.

V usage is TRBV11-2 and J usage is TRBJ2-3; the D is unclear. With 2 bases removed from V and 2 bases from J, the gap between germline ends came to 11 bases. Per the germline V gene, CDR1 is SGHAT and CDR2 is FQNNGV. The CDR3 has 15 amino acids. CDR3 nucleotides: TGTGCCAGCAGCTTAATGGCAGGCAACACAGATACGCAGTATTTT. Translation: CASSLMAGNTDTQYF.

The chain links TRBV5-4 to TRBJ2-5; D is undetermined. Germline lookup yields CDR1 SGHNT and CDR2 YYREEE (reference sequence). CDR3 length equals 13 residues. Trimming stripped 5 bases from V and 2 bases from J, with 10 bases between. This CDR3 reads CASRERSQETQYF. CDR3 nucleotide sequence: TGTGCCAGCAGAGAGAGGTCACAAGAGACCCAGTACTTC.

The V and J genes are TRBV7-9 and TRBJ1-1; D unresolved. The CDR3 contains 14 residues. V was clipped by 4 bases and J by 2 bases, with 11 bases between them. The germline V gene has CDR1 SEHNR and CDR2 FQNEAQ (reference sequence). Written as DNA, the CDR3 is TGTGCCAGCAGCTCGGGGTGGGTAAACACTGAAGCTTTCTTT. Translated: CASSSGWVNTEAFF.

Remarks on this clone: The germline gene is not matched at one end of the junction; a read error may be the cause. In DNA form, the CDR3 reads TGTGCCAGCAGCCCACGACTAGCGGGGGGCTACGATGAGCAGTTCTTC. Amino acid sequence: CASSPRLAGGYDEQFF. The rearrangement links TRBV11-2 to TRBJ2-1; 13 bases align to TRBD2. Germline CDR1 is SGHAT and CDR2 is FQNNGV. The CDR3 sequence is 16 residues long.

The CDR3 protein is CATSRENAGVDTQYF. DNA of the CDR3: TGTGCCACCAGCAGGGAGAACGCGGGAGTAGATACGCAGTATTTT. The chain employs TRBV15 and TRBJ2-3, with 7 nucleotides matching TRBD2. CDR1 is LNHNV and CDR2 is YYDKDF in the germline V gene (reference sequence). Germline trimming cut 3 bases from V and 5 bases from J; bases unmatched to any gene: 8. There are 15 residues in the CDR3.

The CDR3, as DNA: TGTGCCTGGAGTGTTCGGAGTAACTACGAGCAGTACTTC. The encoded protein is CAWSVRSNYEQYF. This chain links TRBV30 with TRBJ2-7; D call uncertain. The CDR3 is 13 amino acids. Trimming removed 0 bases at V and 3 bases at J, with 9 bases between. Germline assignment: CDR1 GTSNPN and CDR2 SVGIG (reference sequence).

The chain has TRBV6-5 and TRBJ2-2; TRBD2 matches at 10 bases. V lost 6 bases to trimming and J lost 6 bases; unmatched junction nucleotides: 1. The CDR3 runs to 13 residues. The germline gives CDR1 MNHEY, CDR2 SVGAGI. CDR3 residues: CASRLAGSGELFF. The CDR3 nucleotides are TGTGCCAGCAGACTAGCGGGGTCCGGGGAGCTGTTTTTT.

The chain combines TRBV18 with TRBJ2-1; 9 bases are shared with TRBD1. The CDR3 length is 16 residues. V lost 5 bases to trimming and J lost 7 bases; unmatched junction nucleotides: 12. CDR1 is KGHSH and CDR2 is LQKENI in the germline V gene. The CDR3 region has the DNA TGTGCCAGCTCAGCAAGCCCGGGGACAGGGCGGAATGAGCAGTTCTTC. It yields the protein CASSASPGTGRNEQFF.

The chain combines TRBV19 with TRBJ1-1, with TRBD1 matching 8 bases. The V gene's germline CDR1 is LNHDA and CDR2 SQIVND (reference sequence). With 7 bases clipped from V and 9 bases from J, the junction kept 13 bases outside the gene matches. The CDR3 loop spans 14 amino acids. CDR3 DNA sequence: TGTGCCAGTATAGGGAATAACAGGGGGATCAAAGCTTTCTTT. Encoded protein: CASIGNNRGIKAFF.

V is TRBV10-3 and J is TRBJ2-7, with 10 bases matching TRBD2. CDR3 size: 15 residues. Germline-derived CDR1 and CDR2 are ENHRY and SYGVKD. V dropped 10 bases and J dropped 0; count of bases not matched to a gene: 9. CDR3 sequence reads: CATRRTSGNSYEQYV. CDR3 in DNA: TGTGCCACCCGTAGGACTAGCGGAAACTCCTACGAGCAGTACGTC.

The chain employs TRBV7-2 and TRBJ2-3, with 8 nucleotides matching TRBD2. V shed 5 bases, J shed 2 bases, and the junction held 6 bases outside the gene matches. There are 15 residues in the CDR3. From germline, CDR1 is SGHTA and CDR2 FQGNSA. This CDR3 is CASSHPSGFTDTQYF. The CDR3 nucleotides are TGTGCCAGCAGCCACCCTAGCGGGTTCACAGATACGCAGTATTTT.

V is TRBV5-4 and J is TRBJ1-2; TRBD1 matches at 7 bases. CDR1 SGHNT and CDR2 YYREEE come from the germline V gene (reference sequence). V dropped 4 bases and J dropped 6; count of bases not matched to a gene: 6. The CDR3 sequence is 13 residues long. CDR3 in amino acids: CASSQDRTDGYTF. The CDR3 nucleotides are TGTGCCAGCAGCCAGGACAGGACGGATGGCTACACCTTC.

This clone appeared a few times. V gene TRBV28 combines with J gene TRBJ2-7; D possibly corresponds to TRBD2 (5 bases). CDR1 is MDHEN, CDR2 SYDVKM, per germline. V was pared by 5 bases and J by 4 bases, with 27 bases between. The CDR3 contains 18 residues. The CDR3 bases are TGTGCCAGCAGTCCACAAATCCTCCGGGATGCCATGTTTTACGAGCAGTACTTC. This sequence encodes CASSPQILRDAMFYEQYF.

The chain uses TRBV28 and TRBJ2-5, with TRBD1 matching over 7 bases. This CDR3 is built from 16 residues. Germline V lookup: CDR1 MDHEN, CDR2 SYDVKM. Losses at the gene ends were 0 bases for V and 4 bases for J; bases not matched to a gene: 8. CDR3 protein: CASSLWVVPGGETQYF. The CDR3 nucleotides are TGTGCCAGCAGTTTATGGGTCGTCCCAGGGGGAGAGACCCAGTACTTC.

This clone appeared a single time. V and J are TRBV5-6 and TRBJ1-1, with a tentative D call TRBD1 (5 bases). V was clipped by 6 bases and J by 6 bases, with 12 bases between them. Germline CDR1 reads SGHDT; CDR2 reads YYEEEE. The CDR3 is 12 residues long. The CDR3 DNA sequence: TGTGCCAGCACCCGGGGGGGGGCTGAAGCTTTCTTT. It yields the protein CASTRGGAEAFF. The variable domain in full, with the rest retrieved from reference TRBV5-6 and TRBJ1-1, is DAGVTQSPTHLIKTRGQQVTLRCSPKSGHDTVSWYQQALGQGPQFIFQYYEEEERQRGNFPDRFSGHQFPNYSSELNVNALLLGDSALYLCASTRGGAEAFFGQGTRLTVV.

V is TRBV9 and J is TRBJ2-3; D ambiguous. This CDR3 contains 16 residues. Germline values: CDR1 SGDLS, CDR2 YYNGEE. V dropped 4 bases and J dropped 2 bases, with 17 bases sitting between them. The CDR3 is CASSPRSSTFTDTQYF. In DNA form, the CDR3 reads TGTGCCAGCAGCCCCCGATCTTCTACTTTCACAGATACGCAGTATTTT. The entire variable domain, with the rest obtained from reference TRBV9 and TRBJ2-3, is as follows: DSGVTQTPKHLITATGQRVTLRCSPRSGDLSVYWYQQSLDQGLQFLIQYYNGEERAKGNILERFSAQQFPDLHSELNLSSLELGDSALYFCASSPRSSTFTDTQYFGPGTRLTVL.

The rearrangement joins TRBV19 to TRBJ2-3; a weak D match, TRBD1 (5 bases). This CDR3 is 14 amino acids long. Deletions cut 3 bases from V and 3 bases from J, with 10 bases between. Germline loops: CDR1 LNHDA, CDR2 SQIVND (reference sequence). The DNA of the CDR3 is TGTGCCAGTAGTATGGGCAGGGAAACAGATACGCAGTATTTT. Translated, it gives CASSMGRETDTQYF. Full variable domain (outside the CDR3, taken from reference TRBV19 and TRBJ2-3): DGGITQSPKYLFRKEGQNVTLSCEQNLNHDAMYWYRQDPGQGLRLIYYSQIVNDFQKGDIAEGYSVSREKKESFPLTVTSAQKNPTAFYLCASSMGRETDTQYFGPGTRLTVL.

Turning to this clone: Other nucleotide sequences in the sample specify the same CDR3. This chain joins TRBV7-8 and TRBJ1-3, with a tentative D call TRBD1 (6 bases). Germline loops: CDR1 SGHVS, CDR2 FQNEAQ. This CDR3 comprises 14 residues. Trimming cost V 1 base and J 4 bases, with 8 bases left between them. The CDR3 loop is CASSLDRAGNTIYF. The CDR3 DNA reads as TGTGCCAGCAGCTTAGACAGGGCAGGAAACACCATATATTTT. Combining the CDR3 with reference TRBV7-8 and TRBJ1-3 gives the whole variable domain GAGVSQSPRYKVAKRGQDVALRCDPISGHVSLFWYQQALGQGPEFLTYFQNEAQLDKSGLPSDRFFAERPEGSVSTLKIQRTQQEDSAVYLCASSLDRAGNTIYFGEGSWLTVV.

V usage is TRBV15 and J usage is TRBJ1-1, with D unresolved. This CDR3 has 14 residues. From germline, CDR1 is LNHNV and CDR2 YYDKDF (reference sequence). V was pared by 4 bases and J by 7 bases, with 16 bases between. Here the CDR3 DNA reads TGTGCCACCAGCACCATGGCGGGGTTTAGTGAAGCTTTCTTT. It yields the protein CATSTMAGFSEAFF. The full variable domain, its missing parts supplied by reference TRBV15 and TRBJ1-1, is DAMVIQNPRYQVTQFGKPVTLSCSQTLNHNVMYWYQQKSSQAPKLLFHYYDKDFNNEADTPDNFQSRRPNTSFCFLDIRSPGLGDTAMYLCATSTMAGFSEAFFGQGTRLTVV.

This clone was recorded only once. The gene calls are TRBV3-1 (or the pseudogene TRBV3-2) and TRBJ2-1, with a possible D match to TRBD2 (6 bases). This CDR3 region has 17 residues. In germline, CDR1 is LGHDT, CDR2 YNNKEL (reference sequence). V was clipped by 0 bases and J by 3 bases, with 15 bases between them. The CDR3 nucleotides are TGTGCCAGCAGCCAAGAAGTGGAGGGTTCGTACTACAATGAGCAGTTCTTC. Protein product: CASSQEVEGSYYNEQFF.

The chain uses TRBV10-3 and TRBJ2-3; 8 bases align to TRBD1. V lost 2 bases and J lost 5; bases outside the gene matches: 9. Germline CDR1 and CDR2: ENHRY and SYGVKD. The CDR3 sequence is 16 residues long. CDR3 sequence reads: CAISERQGRNRDTQYF. The DNA for the CDR3 is TGTGCCATCAGTGAGCGACAGGGGCGTAATAGAGATACGCAGTATTTT.

The CDR3 nucleotides read TGTGCCAGTAGCCCCGCGACAGGGTCAAATAGCAATCAGCCCCAGCATTTT. Translated, it gives CASSPATGSNSNQPQHF. V usage is TRBV19 and J usage is TRBJ1-5, with 7 positions matching TRBD1. The CDR3 spans 17 residues. Per the germline V gene, CDR1 is LNHDA and CDR2 is SQIVND (reference sequence). With 6 bases clipped from V and 0 bases from J, the junction kept 11 bases outside the gene matches.

The V gene is TRBV2, the J gene TRBJ1-3; TRBD1 matches 9 bases. V was pared by 8 bases and J by 4 bases, with 6 bases of the junction left unmatched. The CDR3 covers 14 residues. Germline loops: CDR1 SNHLY, CDR2 FYNNEI. The CDR3 here is CASSGQGIGNTIYF. CDR3 nucleotide sequence: TGTGCCAGCTCGGGACAGGGAATAGGAAACACCATATATTTT. The full variable domain, rest sourced from reference TRBV2 and TRBJ1-3, is EPEVTQTPSHQVTQMGQEVILRCVPISNHLYFYWYRQILGQKVEFLVSFYNNEISEKSEIFDDQFSVERPDGSNFTLKIRSTKLEDSAMYFCASSGQGIGNTIYFGEGSWLTVV.

The chain links TRBV5-1 to TRBJ2-3; 13 bases line up with TRBD2. Trimming removed 1 base from V and 3 bases from J; junction bases left unmatched: 8. The CDR3 runs 18 residues. Germline CDR1 SGHRS, CDR2 YFSETQ. Written as DNA, the CDR3 is TGCGCCAGCAGCTTGACAGGGACTAGCGGGATAATGACAGATACGCAGTATTTT. Amino acids: CASSLTGTSGIMTDTQYF. The entire variable domain, with the rest obtained from reference TRBV5-1 and TRBJ2-3, is as follows: KAGVTQTPRYLIKTRGQQVTLSCSPISGHRSVSWYQQTPGQGLQFLFEYFSETQRNKGNFPGRFSGRQFSNSRSEMNVSTLELGDSALYLCASSLTGTSGIMTDTQYFGPGTRLTVL.

This clone was seen a few times. The rearrangement uses TRBV29-1 and TRBJ2-3; D may be TRBD2 (5 bases). V lost 6 bases and J lost 4, with 17 bases in between. This CDR3 comprises 14 residues. Germline V lookup: CDR1 SQVTM, CDR2 ANQGSEA. The CDR3 nucleotides are TGCAGCGTCAATCGGGGTATTAACGCAGATACGCAGTATTTT. Translating gives CSVNRGINADTQYF.

The chain carries TRBV6-1 and TRBJ2-7; weak D call: TRBD1 (6 bases). This CDR3 spans 15 amino acids. The V gene's germline CDR1 is MNHNS and CDR2 SASEGT. V was pared by 2 bases and J by 0 bases, with 11 bases between. The CDR3 region has the DNA TGTGCCAGCAGTGAATACGTGGGGGCCTCCTACGAGCAGTACTTC. It is translated as CASSEYVGASYEQYF.

This sequence joins TRBV30 and TRBJ1-5; the match to TRBD1 covers 8 bases. The V and J ends lost 2 bases and 5 bases, in that order; junction bases with no gene match: 11. The CDR3 is 16 residues long. In germline, CDR1 is GTSNPN, CDR2 SVGIG (reference sequence). In nucleotides, the CDR3 is TGTGCCTGGAGTCATCTATCCAGGGGGCATGATCAGCCCCAGCATTTT. Protein product: CAWSHLSRGHDQPQHF.

This chain uses TRBV7-9 with TRBJ1-6; 7 bases agree with TRBD1. The CDR3 extends over 14 amino acids. J lost 9 bases, V lost 4 bases, and 6 bases had no gene match. Germline CDR1 reads SEHNR; CDR2 reads FQNEAQ (reference sequence). The CDR3 DNA reads TGTGCCAGCAGCTCAATCGGGACAGCTTCACCCCTCCACTTT. Translation: CASSSIGTASPLHF. Full variable domain (remainder filled in from reference TRBV7-9 and TRBJ1-6): DTGVSQNPRHKITKRGQNVTFRCDPISEHNRLYWYRQTLGQGPEFLTYFQNEAQLEKSRLLSDRFSAERPKGSFSTLEIQRTEQGDSAMYLCASSSIGTASPLHFGNGTRLTVT.